The clone carrying this TCR beta chain was detected a few times. Its matching antigen is unknown. TCRdb independently ran MiXCR on the reads; one entry per CDR3 protein. In the table there are 200,000 or so distinct CDR3 sequences, 28% of which are singletons. The data belong to a study of T cell repertoires in cytomegalovirus infection. Study overall: CMV infection together with matching HLA type was indicated by public TCR beta signatures.

Study-wide results and caveats: HLA-C-restricted, CMV-specific TCR beta clonotypes were dominant ex vivo.

The sequenced sample was PBMCs. The origin of this receptor is a human donor in good health (CMV status not recorded). Some clones in this sample may be carry-over from other donors' samples.

CDR3 loop: CASSSWQGGETQYF. CDR3 sequence (DNA): TGTGCCAGCAGCTCTTGGCAGGGCGGGGAGACCCAGTACTTC. This sequence joins TRBV11-2 and TRBJ2-5; either TRBD1 or TRBD2 may fit D (5 bases each). The length of the CDR3 is 14 residues. Germline V lookup: CDR1 SGHAT, CDR2 FQNNGV. Trimming shortened V by 4 bases and J by 5 bases, and 14 bases separated the two germline ends.